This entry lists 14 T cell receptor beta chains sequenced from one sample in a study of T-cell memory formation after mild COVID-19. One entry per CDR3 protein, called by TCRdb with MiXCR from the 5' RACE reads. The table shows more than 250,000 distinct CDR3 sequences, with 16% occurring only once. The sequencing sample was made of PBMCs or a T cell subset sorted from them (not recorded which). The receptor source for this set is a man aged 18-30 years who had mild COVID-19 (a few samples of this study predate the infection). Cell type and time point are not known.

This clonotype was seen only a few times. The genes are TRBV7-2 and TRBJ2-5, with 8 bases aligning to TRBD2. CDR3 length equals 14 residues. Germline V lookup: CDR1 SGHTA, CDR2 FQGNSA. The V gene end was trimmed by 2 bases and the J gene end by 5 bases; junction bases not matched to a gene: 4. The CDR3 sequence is CASSLRGGRETQYF. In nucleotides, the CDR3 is TGTGCCAGCAGCTTACGCGGGGGGCGGGAGACCCAGTACTTC.

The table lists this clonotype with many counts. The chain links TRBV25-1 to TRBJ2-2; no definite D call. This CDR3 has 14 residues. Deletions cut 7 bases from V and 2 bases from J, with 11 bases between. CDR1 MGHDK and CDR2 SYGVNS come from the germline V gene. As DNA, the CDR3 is TGTGCCAGCACCTTAGGAGCAAACACCGGGGAGCTGTTTTTT. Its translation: CASTLGANTGELFF.

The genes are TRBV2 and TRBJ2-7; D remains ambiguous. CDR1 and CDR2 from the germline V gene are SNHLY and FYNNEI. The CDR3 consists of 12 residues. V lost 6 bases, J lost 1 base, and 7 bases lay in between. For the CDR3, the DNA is TGTGCCAGCAGGGCCATATCCTACGAGCAGTACTTC. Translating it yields CASRAISYEQYF. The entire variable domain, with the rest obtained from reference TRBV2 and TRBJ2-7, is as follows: EPEVTQTPSHQVTQMGQEVILRCVPISNHLYFYWYRQILGQKVEFLVSFYNNEISEKSEIFDDQFSVERPDGSNFTLKIRSTKLEDSAMYFCASRAISYEQYFGPGTRLTVT.

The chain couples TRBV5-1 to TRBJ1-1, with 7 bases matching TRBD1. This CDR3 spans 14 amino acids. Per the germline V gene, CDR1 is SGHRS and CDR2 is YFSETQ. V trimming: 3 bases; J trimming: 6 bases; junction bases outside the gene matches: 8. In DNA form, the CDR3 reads TGCGCCAGCAGCTCTCAGGGGGATCTGGCTGAAGCTTTCTTT. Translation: CASSSQGDLAEAFF.

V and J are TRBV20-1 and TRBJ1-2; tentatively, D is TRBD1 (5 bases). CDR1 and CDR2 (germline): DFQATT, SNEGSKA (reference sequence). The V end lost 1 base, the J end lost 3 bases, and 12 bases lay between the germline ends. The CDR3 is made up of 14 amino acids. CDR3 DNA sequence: TGCAGTGCTAGAGTCCCGGGGGGGGACTATGGCTACACCTTC. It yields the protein CSARVPGGDYGYTF.

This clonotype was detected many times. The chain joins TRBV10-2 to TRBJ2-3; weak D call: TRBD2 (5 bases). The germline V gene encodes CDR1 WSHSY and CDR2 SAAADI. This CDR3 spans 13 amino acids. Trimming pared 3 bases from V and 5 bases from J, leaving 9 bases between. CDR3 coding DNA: TGCGCCAGCAGTGAACCCGGAGGAGATACGCAGTATTTT. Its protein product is CASSEPGGDTQYF.

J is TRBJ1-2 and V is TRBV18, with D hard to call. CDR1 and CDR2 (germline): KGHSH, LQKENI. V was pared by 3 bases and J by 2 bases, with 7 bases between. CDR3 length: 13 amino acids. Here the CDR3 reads CASSPQENYGYTF. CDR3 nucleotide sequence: TGTGCCAGCTCACCCCAGGAAAACTATGGCTACACCTTC.

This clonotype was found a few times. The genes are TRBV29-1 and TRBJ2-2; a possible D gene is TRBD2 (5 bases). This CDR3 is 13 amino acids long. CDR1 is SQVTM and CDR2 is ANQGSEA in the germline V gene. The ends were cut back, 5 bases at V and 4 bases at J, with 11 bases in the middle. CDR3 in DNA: TGCAGCGTTAAGGAGGTTCTCACCGGGGAGCTGTTTTTT. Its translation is CSVKEVLTGELFF.

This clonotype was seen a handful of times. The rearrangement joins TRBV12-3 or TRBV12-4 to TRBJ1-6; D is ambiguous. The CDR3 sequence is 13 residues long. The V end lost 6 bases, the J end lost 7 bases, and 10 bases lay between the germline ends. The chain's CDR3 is CASSRAMNSPLHF. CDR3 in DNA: TGTGCCAGCAGCCGAGCCATGAATTCACCCCTCCACTTT.

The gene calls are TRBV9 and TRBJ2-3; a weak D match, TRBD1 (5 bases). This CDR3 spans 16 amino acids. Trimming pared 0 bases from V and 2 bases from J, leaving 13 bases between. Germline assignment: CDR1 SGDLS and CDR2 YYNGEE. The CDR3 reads CASSVGGGGFTDTQYF. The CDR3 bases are TGTGCCAGCAGCGTAGGGGGCGGTGGTTTCACAGATACGCAGTATTTT.

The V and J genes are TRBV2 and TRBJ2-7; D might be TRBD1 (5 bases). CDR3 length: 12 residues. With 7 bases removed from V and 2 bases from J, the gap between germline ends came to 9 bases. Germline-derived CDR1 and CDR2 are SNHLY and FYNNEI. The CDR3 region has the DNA TGTGCCAGCAATTTAGGGGCCTACGAGCAGTACTTC. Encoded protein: CASNLGAYEQYF.

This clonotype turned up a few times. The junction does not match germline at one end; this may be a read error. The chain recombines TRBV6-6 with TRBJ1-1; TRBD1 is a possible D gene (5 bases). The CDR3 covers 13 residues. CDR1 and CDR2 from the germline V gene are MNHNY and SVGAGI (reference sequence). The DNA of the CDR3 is TGTGCCTGCAGGGCAGGAGAGAATCCTGAAGCTTTCTTT. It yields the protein CACRAGENPEAFF.

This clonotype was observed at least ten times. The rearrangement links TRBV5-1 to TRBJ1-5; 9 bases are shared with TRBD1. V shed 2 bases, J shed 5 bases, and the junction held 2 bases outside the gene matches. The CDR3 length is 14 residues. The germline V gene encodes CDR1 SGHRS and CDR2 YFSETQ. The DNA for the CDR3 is TGCGCCAGCAGCTTACAGGGGGCGGATCAGCCCCAGCATTTT. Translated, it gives CASSLQGADQPQHF.

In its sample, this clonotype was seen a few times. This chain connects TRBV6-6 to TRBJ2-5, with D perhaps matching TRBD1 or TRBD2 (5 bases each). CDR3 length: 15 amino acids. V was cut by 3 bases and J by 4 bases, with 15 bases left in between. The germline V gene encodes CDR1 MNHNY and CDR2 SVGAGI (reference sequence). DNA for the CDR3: TGTGCCAGCAGTTATTCCGAGAACGGGGCAGAGACCCAGTACTTC. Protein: CASSYSENGAETQYF.